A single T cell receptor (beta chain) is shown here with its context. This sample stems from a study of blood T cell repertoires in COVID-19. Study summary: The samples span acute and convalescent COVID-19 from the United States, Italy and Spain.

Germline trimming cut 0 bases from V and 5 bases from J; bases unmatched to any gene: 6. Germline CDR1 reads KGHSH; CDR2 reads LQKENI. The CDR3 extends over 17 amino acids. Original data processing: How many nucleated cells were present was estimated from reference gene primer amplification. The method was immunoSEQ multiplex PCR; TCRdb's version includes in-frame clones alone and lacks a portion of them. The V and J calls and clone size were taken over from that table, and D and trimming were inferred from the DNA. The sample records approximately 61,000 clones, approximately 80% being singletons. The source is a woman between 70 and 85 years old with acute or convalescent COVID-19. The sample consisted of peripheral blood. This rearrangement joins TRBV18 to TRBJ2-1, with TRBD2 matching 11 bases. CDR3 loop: CASSPPTGTSGHNEQFF. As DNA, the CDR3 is TGTGCCAGCTCACCACCCACAGGGACTAGCGGACACAATGAGCAGTTCTTC.